This T cell receptor beta chain was documented in a study of cytomegalovirus exposure and HLA in healthy donors. Study summary: Sequencing of about 179 million T cells in an earlier analysis found 100 million to 140 million unique TCR beta sequences.

Study-level points and caveats: The study labeled 150 to 200 TCR beta chains cytomegalovirus-associated.

V was pared by 0 bases and J by 3 bases, with 9 bases between. Per the germline V gene, CDR1 is LNHNV and CDR2 is YYDKDF (reference sequence). This CDR3 comprises 15 residues. Remarks on this clone: Its antigen is not identified.

PCR primers comprised 60 Vbeta and 13 Jbeta primers. This table comes from immunoSEQ multiplex PCR, and its TCRdb copy is limited to in-frame clones, with some not included. The data contain about 67,000 clones, 80% to 90% of them seen just once; the ten biggest clones take up around 10%. The chain carries TRBV15 and TRBJ2-1; maybe TRBD2 (5 bases). The source is a young woman in good health and CMV-seropositive. The sample taken for sequencing was PBMCs. CDR3 amino acids: CATSRESGFYNEQFF. DNA of the CDR3: TGTGCCACCAGCAGAGAGAGCGGTTTCTACAATGAGCAGTTCTTC.